This T cell receptor beta chain derives from a study of OX40 agonist ivuxolimab in advanced cancers. Study context: Patients took ivuxolimab, an agonistic anti-OX40 (CD134) antibody. General study findings and limits: Certain nonresponders additionally had low normalized T-cell clonal expansion.

Concerning this clone itself: The antigen is unknown.

V was pared by 5 bases and J by 0 bases, with 14 bases between. The CDR3 extends over 15 amino acids. Looked up from germline, CDR1 is SGHAT and CDR2 is FQNNGV. Libraries were prepared by immunoSEQ multiplex PCR; TCRdb keeps only in-frame clonotypes and omits some of them. The repertoire holds roughly 14,000 clones, with roughly 80% as singletons. The receptor was isolated from an adult with an advanced solid tumor such as melanoma, head and neck, liver or kidney cancer. Sequencing was performed on CD4+ or CD8+ T cells sorted from blood, taken in a trial of the OX40 agonist ivuxolimab. The V gene is TRBV11-2, the J gene TRBJ2-7, with a tentative D call TRBD1 (6 bases). CDR3 sequence reads: CASSDNRDLSYEQYF. For the CDR3, the DNA is TGTGCCAGCAGCGACAACAGGGATCTCTCCTACGAGCAGTACTTC.